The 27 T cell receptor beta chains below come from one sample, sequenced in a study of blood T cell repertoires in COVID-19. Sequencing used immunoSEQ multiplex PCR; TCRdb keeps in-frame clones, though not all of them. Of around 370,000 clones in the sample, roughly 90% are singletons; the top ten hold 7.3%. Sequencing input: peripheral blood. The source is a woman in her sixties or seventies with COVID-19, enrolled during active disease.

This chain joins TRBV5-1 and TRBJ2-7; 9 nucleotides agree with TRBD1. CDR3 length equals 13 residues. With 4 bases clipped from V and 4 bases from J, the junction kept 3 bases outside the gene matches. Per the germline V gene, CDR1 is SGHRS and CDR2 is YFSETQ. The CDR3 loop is CASSVDRGYEQYF. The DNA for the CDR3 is TGCGCCAGCAGCGTAGACAGGGGGTACGAGCAGTACTTC.

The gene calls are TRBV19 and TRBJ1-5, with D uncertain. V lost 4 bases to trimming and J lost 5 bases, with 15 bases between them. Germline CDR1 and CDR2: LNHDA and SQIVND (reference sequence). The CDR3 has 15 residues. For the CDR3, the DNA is TGTGCCAGTAGTAAGGAGGGTCTATGGGATCAGCCCCAGCATTTT. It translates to CASSKEGLWDQPQHF.

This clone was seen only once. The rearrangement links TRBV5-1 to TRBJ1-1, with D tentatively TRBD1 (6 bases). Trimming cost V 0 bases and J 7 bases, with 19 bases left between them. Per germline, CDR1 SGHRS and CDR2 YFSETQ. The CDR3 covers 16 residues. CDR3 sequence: CASSLAGWQGGGEAFF. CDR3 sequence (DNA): TGCGCCAGCAGCTTGGCGGGGTGGCAGGGAGGGGGTGAAGCTTTCTTT. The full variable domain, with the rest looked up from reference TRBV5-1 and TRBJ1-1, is KAGVTQTPRYLIKTRGQQVTLSCSPISGHRSVSWYQQTPGQGLQFLFEYFSETQRNKGNFPGRFSGRQFSNSRSEMNVSTLELGDSALYLCASSLAGWQGGGEAFFGQGTRLTVV.

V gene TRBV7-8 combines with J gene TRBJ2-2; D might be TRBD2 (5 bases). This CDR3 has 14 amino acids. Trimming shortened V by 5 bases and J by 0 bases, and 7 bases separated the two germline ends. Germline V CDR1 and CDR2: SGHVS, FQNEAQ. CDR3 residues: CASSVLANTGELFF. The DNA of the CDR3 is TGTGCCAGCAGCGTACTAGCGAACACCGGGGAGCTGTTTTTT.

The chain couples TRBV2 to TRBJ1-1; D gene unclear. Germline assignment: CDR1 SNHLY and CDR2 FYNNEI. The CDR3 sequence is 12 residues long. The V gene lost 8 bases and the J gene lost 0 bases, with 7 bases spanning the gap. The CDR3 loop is CASGRMNTEAFF. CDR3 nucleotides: TGTGCCAGCGGGAGAATGAACACTGAAGCTTTCTTT.

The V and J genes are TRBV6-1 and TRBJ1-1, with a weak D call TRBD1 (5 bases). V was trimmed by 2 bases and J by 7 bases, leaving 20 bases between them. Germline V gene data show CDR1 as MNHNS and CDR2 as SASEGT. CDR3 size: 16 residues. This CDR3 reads CASSELWRGADGEAFF. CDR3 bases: TGTGCCAGCAGTGAACTATGGAGGGGTGCCGACGGTGAAGCTTTCTTT.

The CDR3 nucleotides are TGTGCCAGCAGCTTAAACGGGGGGCCCGGGGAGCAGTACTTC. Its protein product is CASSLNGGPGEQYF. The gene calls are TRBV7-2 and TRBJ2-7; possible D gene TRBD2, 7 bases. The V and J ends lost 2 bases and 7 bases respectively, with 15 bases between them. CDR1 SGHTA and CDR2 FQGNSA come from the germline V gene. CDR3 length equals 14 residues. Combining the CDR3 with reference TRBV7-2 and TRBJ2-7 gives the whole variable domain GAGVSQSPSNKVTEKGKDVELRCDPISGHTALYWYRQSLGQGLEFLIYFQGNSAPDKSGLPSDRFSAERTGGSVSTLTIQRTQQEDSAVYLCASSLNGGPGEQYFGPGTRLTVT.

The CDR3 loop reads CASWNGGAVEQFF. The CDR3 bases are TGTGCCAGCTGGAATGGGGGGGCCGTTGAGCAGTTCTTC. This sequence joins TRBV12-3 or TRBV12-4 and TRBJ2-1; D is possibly TRBD2 (7 bases). The CDR3 loop spans 13 amino acids. The V end was cut by 8 bases, the J end by 9 bases, with 17 bases between.

As DNA, the CDR3 is TGTGCCAGCAGCCTAGGGACAGAGGACACCGGGGAGCTGTTTTTT. It codes for CASSLGTEDTGELFF. The V and J genes are TRBV5-8 and TRBJ2-2, with 7 bases identical to TRBD1. The length of the CDR3 is 15 residues. Germline CDR1 and CDR2: SGHTS and YDEGEE. V shed 4 bases, J shed 3 bases, and the junction held 6 bases outside the gene matches.

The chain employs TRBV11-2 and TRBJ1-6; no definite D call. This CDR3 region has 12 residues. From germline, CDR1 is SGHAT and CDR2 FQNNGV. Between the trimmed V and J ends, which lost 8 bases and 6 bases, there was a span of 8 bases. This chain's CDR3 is CASEHTNSPLHF. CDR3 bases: TGTGCCAGCGAGCATACTAATTCACCCCTCCACTTT.

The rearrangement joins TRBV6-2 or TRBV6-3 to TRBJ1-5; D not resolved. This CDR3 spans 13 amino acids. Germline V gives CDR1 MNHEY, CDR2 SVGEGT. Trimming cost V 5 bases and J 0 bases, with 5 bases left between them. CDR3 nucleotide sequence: TGTGCCAGCAGTGCCTATAGCAATCAGCCCCAGCATTTT. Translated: CASSAYSNQPQHF.

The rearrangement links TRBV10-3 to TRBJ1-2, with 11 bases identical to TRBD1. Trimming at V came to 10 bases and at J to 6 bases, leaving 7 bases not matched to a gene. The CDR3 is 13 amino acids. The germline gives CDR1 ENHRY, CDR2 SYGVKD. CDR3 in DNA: TGTGCCAATTCCGGGACAGGGGGGGATGGCTACACCTTC. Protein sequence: CANSGTGGDGYTF.

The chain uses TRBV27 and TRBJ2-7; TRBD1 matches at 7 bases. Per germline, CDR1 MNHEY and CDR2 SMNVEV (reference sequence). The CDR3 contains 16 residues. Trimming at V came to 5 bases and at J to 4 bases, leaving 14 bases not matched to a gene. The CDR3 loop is CASSRQTGRPEYEQYF. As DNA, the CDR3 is TGTGCCAGCAGTCGTCAGACAGGGCGACCCGAATACGAGCAGTACTTC.

CDR3 protein: CASSQDRVNPREKLFF. The DNA of the CDR3 is TGCGCCAGCAGCCAGGACAGGGTTAATCCCCGTGAAAAACTGTTTTTT. The chain links TRBV10-2 to TRBJ1-4; 8 bases line up with TRBD1. CDR1 is WSHSY, CDR2 SAAADI, per germline. The CDR3 length is 16 residues. V was pared by 6 bases and J by 7 bases, with 13 bases of the junction left unmatched.

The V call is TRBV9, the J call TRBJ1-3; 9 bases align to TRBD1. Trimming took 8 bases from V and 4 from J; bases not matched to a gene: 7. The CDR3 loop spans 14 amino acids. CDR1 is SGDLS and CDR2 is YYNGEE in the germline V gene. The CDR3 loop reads CASSAGQGGNTIYF. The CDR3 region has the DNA TGTGCCAGTTCGGCGGGACAGGGAGGAAACACCATATATTTT.

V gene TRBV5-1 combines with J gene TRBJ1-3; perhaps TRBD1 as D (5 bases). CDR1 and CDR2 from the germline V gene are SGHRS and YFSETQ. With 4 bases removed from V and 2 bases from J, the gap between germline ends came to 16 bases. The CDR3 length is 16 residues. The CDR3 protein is CASSPQGGRAGNTIYF. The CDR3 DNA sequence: TGCGCCAGCAGCCCTCAGGGAGGAAGGGCTGGAAACACCATATATTTT.

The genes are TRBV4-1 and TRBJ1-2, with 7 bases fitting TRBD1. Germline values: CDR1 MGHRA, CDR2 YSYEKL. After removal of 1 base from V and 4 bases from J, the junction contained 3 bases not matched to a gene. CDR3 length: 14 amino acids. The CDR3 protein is CASSQGRGSYGYTF. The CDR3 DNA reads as TGCGCCAGCAGCCAAGGCAGGGGGAGCTATGGCTACACCTTC.

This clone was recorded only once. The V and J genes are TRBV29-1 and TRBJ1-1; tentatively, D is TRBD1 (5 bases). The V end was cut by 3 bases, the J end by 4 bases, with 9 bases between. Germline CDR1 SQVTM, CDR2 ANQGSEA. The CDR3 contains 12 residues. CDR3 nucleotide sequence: TGCAGCGTTGACCAGGGTGGCACTGAAGCTTTCTTT. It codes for CSVDQGGTEAFF.

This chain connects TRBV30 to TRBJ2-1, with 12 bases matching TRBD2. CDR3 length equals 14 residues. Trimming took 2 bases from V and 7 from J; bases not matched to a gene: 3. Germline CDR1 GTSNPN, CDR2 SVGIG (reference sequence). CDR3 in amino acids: CAWSSTSGGNEQFF. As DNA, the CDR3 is TGTGCCTGGAGTTCAACTAGCGGGGGGAATGAGCAGTTCTTC.

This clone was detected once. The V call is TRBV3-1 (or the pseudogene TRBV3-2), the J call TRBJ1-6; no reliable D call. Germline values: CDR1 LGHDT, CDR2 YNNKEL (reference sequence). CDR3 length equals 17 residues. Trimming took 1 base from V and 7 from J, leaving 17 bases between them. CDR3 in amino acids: CASSQGLRAPRNSPLHF. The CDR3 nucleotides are TGTGCCAGCAGCCAAGGACTACGCGCTCCGAGAAATTCACCCCTCCACTTT.

The CDR3 DNA follows: TGTGCCAGCTCACTGGGGACAGGGAGGAATGAAAAACTGTTTTTT. Amino acid sequence: CASSLGTGRNEKLFF. The chain links TRBV18 to TRBJ1-4, with TRBD1 identical over 9 bases. Germline assignment: CDR1 KGHSH and CDR2 LQKENI. The CDR3 covers 15 residues. V dropped 4 bases and J dropped 5; count of bases not matched to a gene: 5.

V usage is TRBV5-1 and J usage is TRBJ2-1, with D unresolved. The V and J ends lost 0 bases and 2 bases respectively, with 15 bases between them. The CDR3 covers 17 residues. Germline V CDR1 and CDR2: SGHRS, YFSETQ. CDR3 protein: CASSLDRWLVPYNEQFF. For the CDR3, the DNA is TGCGCCAGCAGCTTGGACCGGTGGCTAGTCCCCTACAATGAGCAGTTCTTC.

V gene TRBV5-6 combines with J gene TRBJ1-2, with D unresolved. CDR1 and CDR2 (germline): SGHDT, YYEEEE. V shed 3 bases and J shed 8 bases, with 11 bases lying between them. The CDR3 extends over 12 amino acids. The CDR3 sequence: CASSWPGGGYTF. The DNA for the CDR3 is TGTGCCAGCAGCTGGCCCGGAGGGGGCTACACCTTC. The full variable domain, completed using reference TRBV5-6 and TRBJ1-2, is DAGVTQSPTHLIKTRGQQVTLRCSPKSGHDTVSWYQQALGQGPQFIFQYYEEEERQRGNFPDRFSGHQFPNYSSELNVNALLLGDSALYLCASSWPGGGYTFGSGTRLTVV.

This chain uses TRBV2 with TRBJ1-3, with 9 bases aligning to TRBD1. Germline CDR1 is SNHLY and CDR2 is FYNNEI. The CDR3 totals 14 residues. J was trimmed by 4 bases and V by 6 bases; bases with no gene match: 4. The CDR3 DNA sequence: TGTGCCAGCAGCAGGACAGGGGTCGGAAACACCATATATTTT. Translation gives CASSRTGVGNTIYF.

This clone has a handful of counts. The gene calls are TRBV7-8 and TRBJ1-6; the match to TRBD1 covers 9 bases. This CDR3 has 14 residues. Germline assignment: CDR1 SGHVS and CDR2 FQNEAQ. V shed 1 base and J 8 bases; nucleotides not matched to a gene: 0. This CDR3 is CASSLGQGDSPLHF. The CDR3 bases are TGTGCCAGCAGCTTAGGACAGGGGGATTCACCCCTCCACTTT.

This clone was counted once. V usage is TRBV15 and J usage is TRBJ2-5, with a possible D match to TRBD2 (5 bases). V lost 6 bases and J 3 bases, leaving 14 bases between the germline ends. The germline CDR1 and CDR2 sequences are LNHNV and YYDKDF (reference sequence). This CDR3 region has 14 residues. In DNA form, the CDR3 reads TGTGCCACCAGTCCTCATCACGGGGAAGAGACCCAGTACTTC. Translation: CATSPHHGEETQYF.

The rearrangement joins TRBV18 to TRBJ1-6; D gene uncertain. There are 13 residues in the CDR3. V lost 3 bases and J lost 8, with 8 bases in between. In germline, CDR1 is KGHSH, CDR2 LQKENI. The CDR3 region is CASSPAADSPLHF. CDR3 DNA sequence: TGTGCCAGCTCACCGGCGGCTGATTCACCCCTCCACTTT.